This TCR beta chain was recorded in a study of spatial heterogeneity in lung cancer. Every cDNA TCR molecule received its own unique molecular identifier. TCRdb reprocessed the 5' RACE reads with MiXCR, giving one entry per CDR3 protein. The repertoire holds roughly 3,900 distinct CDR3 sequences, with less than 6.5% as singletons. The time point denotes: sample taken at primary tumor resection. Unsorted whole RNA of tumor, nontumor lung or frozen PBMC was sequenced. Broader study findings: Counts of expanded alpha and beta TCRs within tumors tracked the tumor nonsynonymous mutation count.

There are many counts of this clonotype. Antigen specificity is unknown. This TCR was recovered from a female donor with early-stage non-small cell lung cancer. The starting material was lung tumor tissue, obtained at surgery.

CDR3 sequence reads: CSARVPGQIEQYF. The CDR3 DNA reads TGCAGTGCTAGAGTTCCGGGACAGATCGAACAGTACTTC. The genes are TRBV20-1 and TRBJ2-7, with 7 bases fitting TRBD1. The CDR3 is made up of 13 amino acids. Germline lookup yields CDR1 DFQATT and CDR2 SNEGSKA (reference sequence). V lost 1 base to trimming and J lost 10 bases; unmatched junction nucleotides: 10.